Listed below are T cell receptor beta chains from one sample, sequenced in a study of cytomegalovirus exposure and HLA in healthy donors. Only in-frame clones appear in the TCRdb table, and some are missing; sequencing was by immunoSEQ multiplex PCR. The sample carries around 70,000 clones, 94% recorded once. The sequenced sample consisted of PBMCs. These receptors were obtained from a woman aged 18-30 years in good health and CMV-seronegative. Both conserved end residues are part of each CDR3. The D gene is left open where the match is weak. Not every row has a clone size; where given, it reads once, few, many or a size class.

DNA	CDR3	length	size	V	J	D
TGCGCCAGCAGCCAAGTGGCCGGGGAGCAGTACTTC	CASSQVAGEQYF	12	NA	TRBV4-1	TRBJ2-7	NA
TGTGCCAGCTCATCCTTGGCTGCTGCCAATCAGCCCCAGCATTTT	CASSSLAAANQPQHF	15	NA	TRBV18	TRBJ1-5	NA
TGTGCCAGCAGGAGGACAGGGTCTAACTATGGCTACACCTTC	CASRRTGSNYGYTF	14	NA	TRBV28	TRBJ1-2	TRBD1
TGTGCCAGCAGACACGACAGGGGGCCCAATCAGCCCCAGCATTTT	CASRHDRGPNQPQHF	15	NA	TRBV6-1	TRBJ1-5	TRBD1
TGTGCCAGCAGCTTATCGGGCGGGTTGAGTGCCGGGGAGCTGTTTTTT	CASSLSGGLSAGELFF	16	NA	TRBV13	TRBJ2-2	NA
TGTGCCAGCAGCGTAGAAACTAGCTCCAGCTCCTACGAGCAGTACTTC	CASSVETSSSSYEQYF	16	few	TRBV9	TRBJ2-7	NA
TGCGCCAGCAGCAGACTAGCGGGGGGTGTCTCGGTCCTACGATACGGGCAGTACTTC	CASSRLAGGVSVLRYGQYF	19	NA	TRBV5-1	TRBJ2-7	TRBD2
TGTGCCAGCAGTGAAGCGACAGGGGGCTATACAGATACGCAGTATTTT	CASSEATGGYTDTQYF	16	NA	TRBV6-1	TRBJ2-3	TRBD1
TGTGCCAGCAGTTTGTCAGGGGTGGGTAATTCACCCCTCCACTTT	CASSLSGVGNSPLHF	15	NA	TRBV28	TRBJ1-6	NA
TGTGCCATCAGTCCGGACAGCTATGGCTACACCTTC	CAISPDSYGYTF	12	NA	TRBV10-3	TRBJ1-2	NA
TGTGCTAGCAGCCCTACGACAGCTCGGGATTCACCCCTCCACTTT	CASSPTTARDSPLHF	15	NA	TRBV7-7	TRBJ1-6	NA
TGTGCCAGCAGTTTACTTAAAAACATTCAGTACTTC	CASSLLKNIQYF	12	NA	TRBV28	TRBJ2-4	NA
TGTGCCAGCAGCCCCAAAGGCGGTTCACCCCTCCACTTT	CASSPKGGSPLHF	13	NA	TRBV27	TRBJ1-6	NA
TGTGCCAGCAGCTCCGGGACAGGGCGAGCTTTCTTT	CASSSGTGRAFF	12	NA	TRBV25-1	TRBJ1-1	TRBD1
TGTGCCACCAGCAGCGGTACGCGAGGGATCTATGGCTACACCTTC	CATSSGTRGIYGYTF	15	once	TRBV15	TRBJ1-2	NA
TGTGCCAGCAGCGGAAGAAACAGGGGCACTAATGAAAAACTGTTTTTT	CASSGRNRGTNEKLFF	16	NA	TRBV11-2	TRBJ1-4	TRBD1
TGTGCCAGCAGCTTAGCGGGGACAGGGTACTCCTACGAGCAGTACTTC	CASSLAGTGYSYEQYF	16	NA	TRBV7-2	TRBJ2-7	TRBD1
TGTGCCAGTAGACAACACAGGGGGCGAGCTTTCTTT	CASRQHRGRAFF	12	few	TRBV19	TRBJ1-1	TRBD1
TGCGCCAGCAGCGAGGTTATAGCGGGCGGGGGGAATGAGCAGTTCTTC	CASSEVIAGGGNEQFF	16	NA	TRBV5-1	TRBJ2-1	TRBD2
TGTGCCAGCAGTTCCCAACTCCCGAACACCGGGGAGCTGTTTTTT	CASSSQLPNTGELFF	15	NA	TRBV27	TRBJ2-2	NA
TGTGCCAGCAACGTAGGGACAGCCTACAATGAGCAGTTCTTC	CASNVGTAYNEQFF	14	NA	TRBV6-1	TRBJ2-1	TRBD1
TGCGCCAGCAGCCAAGATAGCCCAACCGGGACAGCCAGCTCCTACGAGCAGTACTTC	CASSQDSPTGTASSYEQYF	19	NA	TRBV4-3	TRBJ2-7	TRBD1
TGTGCCAGCAGTTACTCGGGGCAGATGCCCAATCAGCCCCAGCATTTT	CASSYSGQMPNQPQHF	16	NA	TRBV6-6	TRBJ1-5	NA
TGTGCCAGCAGTCTGAGAGGACAGGGCGTTGGGCAGTACTTC	CASSLRGQGVGQYF	14	NA	TRBV6-5	TRBJ2-7	TRBD1
TGTGCCAGCAGATCCACCTCTAGCGGGCAGGGGGGGAATGAGCAGTTCTTC	CASRSTSSGQGGNEQFF	17	few	TRBV7-8	TRBJ2-1	NA
TGTGCCTGGAGCGATTACAGGGCCTCACGGGGCACGCAGTACTTC	CAWSDYRASRGTQYF	15	NA	TRBV30	TRBJ2-7	NA
TGTGCCAGCAGCTTGTCAGCAGGGTATGACGAGCAGTACTTC	CASSLSAGYDEQYF	14	NA	TRBV7-9	TRBJ2-7	NA
TGTGCCAGCAGCTTTGGAGGGGGGGGAGAGACCCAGTACTTC	CASSFGGGGETQYF	14	NA	TRBV7-9	TRBJ2-5	NA
TGTGCCAGCAGTTCTTCTTCTACGGGAGAGCGCGAGCAGTACTTC	CASSSSSTGEREQYF	15	NA	TRBV6-5	TRBJ2-7	NA
TGTGCCTGGAGTACAGGGGGACATGTCTACGAGCAGTACTTC	CAWSTGGHVYEQYF	14	NA	TRBV30	TRBJ2-7	TRBD1
TGTGCCAGCGGAACTTCTACAGGGGGTCCGAGCTACACCTTC	CASGTSTGGPSYTF	14	NA	TRBV6-5	TRBJ1-2	TRBD1
TGTGCCAGCAGCTTAACGAGGGTAGATACGCAGTATTTT	CASSLTRVDTQYF	13	NA	TRBV7-3	TRBJ2-3	NA
TGTGCCTGGAGGAGAGGGTCGCGTAGCTATGGCTACACCTTC	CAWRRGSRSYGYTF	14	NA	TRBV30	TRBJ1-2	NA
TGTGCCAGTAACCCGGGACAGGGGAACTATGGCTACACCTTC	CASNPGQGNYGYTF	14	NA	TRBV19	TRBJ1-2	TRBD1
TGCGCCAGCAGCTTGGTTGTCAGTTCCTACGAGCAGTACTTC	CASSLVVSSYEQYF	14	NA	TRBV5-1	TRBJ2-7	NA
TGTGCCAGCAGCTTATCTCACAGGAGCAATCAGCCCCAGCATTTT	CASSLSHRSNQPQHF	15	NA	TRBV7-2	TRBJ1-5	NA
TGTGCCAGCACACTACTAGGGCCCCTCCACTTT	CASTLLGPLHF	11	once	TRBV28	TRBJ1-6	NA
TGTGCCAGCAGCCCTCGGGACAGGGGGCGTGCCGGGGAGCTGTTTTTT	CASSPRDRGRAGELFF	16	NA	TRBV7-3	TRBJ2-2	TRBD1
TGCGCCAGCAGCCAAGAGGCGGTGTTCGCCTACAATGAGCAGTTCTTC	CASSQEAVFAYNEQFF	16	NA	TRBV4-1	TRBJ2-1	NA
TGCGCCAGCAGCAGTAACAGGGGGCGCGACACCGGGGAGCTGTTTTTT	CASSSNRGRDTGELFF	16	NA	TRBV5-1	TRBJ2-2	TRBD1
TGTGCCAGAGTCGCGCCGTCCTACGAGCAGTACTTC	CARVAPSYEQYF	12	NA	TRBV5-3	TRBJ2-7	NA
TGTGCCAGTAGTATAGATCGGACAGGATTTGCCTACGAGCAGTACTTC	CASSIDRTGFAYEQYF	16	NA	TRBV19	TRBJ2-7	TRBD1
TGTGCCAGCAGTTTCCCCATCCGACAGGGTACGAGCACAGATACGCAGTATTTT	CASSFPIRQGTSTDTQYF	18	NA	TRBV28	TRBJ2-3	TRBD1
TGCAGCGTTGAAGAGGGACTCTACGAGCAGTACTTC	CSVEEGLYEQYF	12	NA	TRBV29-1	TRBJ2-7	NA
TGTGCCAGCAGCCTATACAGGGGCGACACTGAAGCTTTCTTT	CASSLYRGDTEAFF	14	NA	TRBV5-4	TRBJ1-1	TRBD1
TGTGCCAGCAGCCCTAGACGCACAGGTATAGCCAAAAACATTCAGTACTTC	CASSPRRTGIAKNIQYF	17	NA	TRBV7-2	TRBJ2-4	NA
TGTGCCAGCAGCCCGGGACGGGACAGCGCAACTAATGAAAAACTGTTTTTT	CASSPGRDSATNEKLFF	17	NA	TRBV5-6	TRBJ1-4	TRBD1
TGTGCCAGCAGTTTTGGAGGGACAGGGGGTGAGCTGTTTTTT	CASSFGGTGGELFF	14	NA	TRBV6-5	TRBJ1-4	TRBD1
TGTGCCAGTACCCTCAGGGAGGTTCATCAGCCCCAGCATTTT	CASTLREVHQPQHF	14	NA	TRBV19	TRBJ1-5	NA